Presented here are 19 T cell receptor beta chains from one specimen sequenced in a study of cytomegalovirus exposure and HLA in healthy donors. PCR involved 60 Vbeta and 13 Jbeta primers. Method: immunoSEQ multiplex PCR; TCRdb's copy keeps in-frame clones and lacks some. Here the sample spans fewer than 75,000 clones, approximately 79% being singletons. The sequenced sample consisted of PBMCs. The receptors come from a woman in her 30s in good health and CMV-seronegative.

The genes are TRBV5-1 and TRBJ1-1; 9 nucleotides agree with TRBD1. Trimming cost V 0 bases and J 4 bases; bases outside gene matches: 4. Germline CDR1 reads SGHRS; CDR2 reads YFSETQ. This CDR3 region has 15 residues. CDR3 nucleotides: TGCGCCAGCAGCTTGGGTGAGACAGGGGGCACTGAAGCTTTCTTT. The encoded protein is CASSLGETGGTEAFF.

The chain carries TRBV27 and TRBJ1-1, with D perhaps matching TRBD1 (5 bases). Germline CDR1 and CDR2: MNHEY and SMNVEV (reference sequence). The V end lost 1 base, the J end lost 4 bases, and 10 bases lay between the germline ends. The CDR3 totals 14 residues. The CDR3 nucleotides read TGTGCCAGCAGTTTATTCGGGGGAGGCACTGAAGCTTTCTTT. It translates to CASSLFGGGTEAFF.

This clone was found once. The rearrangement joins TRBV30 to TRBJ1-2, with D hard to call. The germline V gene has CDR1 GTSNPN and CDR2 SVGIG (reference sequence). There are 13 residues in the CDR3. Trimming removed 1 base from V and 1 base from J, with 7 bases in between. CDR3 coding DNA: TGTGCCTGGAGTGGGCGGAATAACTATGGCTACACCTTC. Translation gives CAWSGRNNYGYTF.

The chain recombines TRBV7-3 with TRBJ2-3, with 7 nucleotides matching TRBD1. Germline assignment: CDR1 SGHTA and CDR2 FQGTGA. CDR3 length: 15 residues. The trim removed 5 bases at V and 5 bases at J, leaving 10 bases unmatched. This CDR3 is CASSEKITGEDTQYF. CDR3 DNA: TGTGCCAGCAGCGAAAAAATAACAGGGGAAGATACGCAGTATTTT.

V and J are TRBV10-3 and TRBJ2-3, with 14 positions matching TRBD2. V was pared by 4 bases and J by 2 bases, with 5 bases of the junction left unmatched. The CDR3 is 17 amino acids. The V gene's germline CDR1 is ENHRY and CDR2 SYGVKD. The chain's CDR3 is CAISGRLAGGDTDTQYF. CDR3 sequence (DNA): TGTGCCATCAGTGGACGACTAGCGGGAGGGGACACAGATACGCAGTATTTT.

The V gene is TRBV7-2, the J gene TRBJ1-1, with 9 bases aligning to TRBD1. Germline CDR1 reads SGHTA; CDR2 reads FQGNSA. V was clipped by 5 bases and J by 4 bases; unmatched bases: 8. This CDR3 comprises 15 residues. CDR3 bases: TGTGCCAGCAGCCGCGGACAGGGGTTAAGCACTGAAGCTTTCTTT. Its translation: CASSRGQGLSTEAFF.

In this sample, this clone turned up a few times. This sequence joins TRBV7-9 and TRBJ1-1, with 7 bases matching TRBD1. V lost 3 bases and J lost 5; bases outside the gene matches: 3. CDR1 and CDR2 from the germline V gene are SEHNR and FQNEAQ (reference sequence). The CDR3 runs 13 residues. The CDR3, as DNA: TGTGCCAGCAGCTTCGGGACAGTAACTGAAGCTTTCTTT. Translated, it gives CASSFGTVTEAFF.

The J gene is TRBJ2-7, the V gene TRBV5-6, with TRBD1 identical over 9 bases. Germline values: CDR1 SGHDT, CDR2 YYEEEE. V lost 3 bases, J lost 4 bases, and 8 bases stayed unmatched. This CDR3 comprises 15 residues. The CDR3 DNA reads as TGTGCCAGCAGCTCTGTACAGGGACAGGGTTACGAGCAGTACGTC. Translation: CASSSVQGQGYEQYV.

This clone has only a few counts. The rearrangement uses TRBV7-2 and TRBJ1-5; 9 positions agree with TRBD1. J was trimmed by 6 bases and V by 6 bases; bases with no gene match: 9. The CDR3 covers 15 residues. Germline loops: CDR1 SGHTA, CDR2 FQGNSA. CDR3: CASSYTGGAGQPQHF. In DNA, the CDR3 is TGTGCCAGCAGTTACACAGGGGGCGCGGGTCAGCCCCAGCATTTT.

This chain uses TRBV30 with TRBJ2-1; 8 bases match TRBD2. The CDR3 is 16 amino acids. The V gene's germline CDR1 is GTSNPN and CDR2 SVGIG (reference sequence). Trimming cost V 1 base and J 4 bases; bases outside gene matches: 9. The CDR3 nucleotides read TGTGCCTGGAGTGGATTAGAACTAGCGGTATACAATGAGCAGTTCTTC. Its protein product is CAWSGLELAVYNEQFF.

The rearrangement joins TRBV2 to TRBJ1-1; D is undetermined. The CDR3 sequence is 12 residues long. V was trimmed by 8 bases and J by 4 bases, leaving 11 bases between them. Germline loops: CDR1 SNHLY, CDR2 FYNNEI. The DNA of the CDR3 is TGTGCCAGCGGGTTTACGGGCACTGAAGCTTTCTTT. Translated: CASGFTGTEAFF.

The CDR3 loop reads CAISESKLTSGNTIYF. DNA of the CDR3: TGTGCCATCAGTGAGTCGAAACTCACCTCTGGAAACACCATATATTTT. V and J are TRBV10-3 and TRBJ1-3, with D uncertain. The CDR3 length is 16 residues. CDR1 and CDR2 from the germline V gene are ENHRY and SYGVKD. The V and J ends lost 0 bases and 0 bases respectively, with 9 bases between them.

V is TRBV10-3 and J is TRBJ2-5, with 8 bases aligning to TRBD1. The J call is doubtful: the DNA matches TRBJ2-7 better. The CDR3 has 14 amino acids. Germline CDR1 reads ENHRY; CDR2 reads SYGVKD. CDR3 in amino acids: CAISGETGAYEQYF. The CDR3 DNA follows: TGTGCCATCAGTGGGGAGACAGGGGCCTACGAGCAGTACTTC.

Details on this clone: Its ends do not fully match the called genes, so a read error is possible. In DNA, the CDR3 is TGTGCCAGCTCGCCACAGACAGTTACCAATGAAAAACTGTTTTTT. Its protein is CASSPQTVTNEKLFF. The chain links TRBV18 to TRBJ1-4; perhaps TRBD1 as D (5 bases). In germline, CDR1 is KGHSH, CDR2 LQKENI. The CDR3 runs to 15 residues.

This clone was found a few times. The chain uses TRBV9 and TRBJ2-3; D possibly corresponds to TRBD2 (6 bases). This CDR3 has 14 amino acids. V was clipped by 3 bases and J by 2 bases, with 10 bases between them. Per the germline V gene, CDR1 is SGDLS and CDR2 is YYNGEE. CDR3 sequence (DNA): TGTGCCAGCAGCGGGAGGCGGGACACAGATACGCAGTATTTT. Protein: CASSGRRDTDTQYF. Looking up the rest from reference TRBV9 and TRBJ2-3 gives the full variable domain: DSGVTQTPKHLITATGQRVTLRCSPRSGDLSVYWYQQSLDQGLQFLIQYYNGEERAKGNILERFSAQQFPDLHSELNLSSLELGDSALYFCASSGRRDTDTQYFGPGTRLTVL.

The V gene is TRBV2, the J gene TRBJ1-5; no firm D call. The V and J ends lost 1 base and 4 bases respectively, with 11 bases between them. The CDR3 loop spans 15 amino acids. Germline lookup yields CDR1 SNHLY and CDR2 FYNNEI. CDR3 amino acids: CASSEGQASNQPQHF. Written as DNA, the CDR3 is TGTGCCAGCAGTGAAGGTCAGGCCAGTAATCAGCCCCAGCATTTT.

The V and J genes are TRBV10-3 and TRBJ2-3; 8 positions agree with TRBD1. The CDR3 is 18 amino acids. Per the germline V gene, CDR1 is ENHRY and CDR2 is SYGVKD. V lost 0 bases to trimming and J lost 1 base; unmatched junction nucleotides: 9. The CDR3 here is CAISESFLTGVGTDTQYF. The CDR3 DNA is TGTGCCATCAGTGAGTCCTTCTTGACAGGGGTCGGCACAGATACGCAGTATTTT.

Concerning this clone: Compared with germline, one end of the junction differs, possibly owing to a read error. This rearrangement joins TRBV7-9 to TRBJ2-7, with D maybe TRBD1 (10 bases). From germline, CDR1 is SEHNR and CDR2 FQNEAQ (reference sequence). This CDR3 comprises 16 residues. The CDR3 here is CSSSLAGAGQGNEQYF. The CDR3 nucleotides read TGTTCCAGCAGCTTAGCGGGAGCGGGACAGGGGAACGAGCAGTACTTC.

The chain couples TRBV2 to TRBJ2-7, with unresolved D. The CDR3 runs to 11 residues. CDR1 SNHLY and CDR2 FYNNEI come from the germline V gene. V was shortened by 6 bases and J by 6 bases, with 9 bases between the two germline ends. As DNA, the CDR3 is TGTGCCAGCAGCCAAGCCGCCGAGCAGTACTTC. Translated, it gives CASSQAAEQYF.